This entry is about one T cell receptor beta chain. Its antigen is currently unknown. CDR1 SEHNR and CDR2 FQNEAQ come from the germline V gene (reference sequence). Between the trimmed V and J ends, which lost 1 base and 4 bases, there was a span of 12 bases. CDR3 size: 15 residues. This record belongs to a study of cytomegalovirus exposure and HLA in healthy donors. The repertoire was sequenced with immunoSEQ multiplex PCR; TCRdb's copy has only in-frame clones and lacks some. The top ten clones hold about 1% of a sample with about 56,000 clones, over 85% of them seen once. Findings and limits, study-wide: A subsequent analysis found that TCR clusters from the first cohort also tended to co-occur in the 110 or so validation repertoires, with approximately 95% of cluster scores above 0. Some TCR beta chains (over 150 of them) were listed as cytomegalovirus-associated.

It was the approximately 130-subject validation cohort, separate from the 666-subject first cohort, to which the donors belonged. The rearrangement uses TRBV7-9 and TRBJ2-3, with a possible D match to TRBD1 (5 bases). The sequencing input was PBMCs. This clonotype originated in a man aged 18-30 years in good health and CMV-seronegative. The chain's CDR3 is CASSLDAGKSDTQYF. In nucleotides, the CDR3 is TGTGCCAGCAGCTTAGATGCAGGGAAGTCAGATACGCAGTATTTT.